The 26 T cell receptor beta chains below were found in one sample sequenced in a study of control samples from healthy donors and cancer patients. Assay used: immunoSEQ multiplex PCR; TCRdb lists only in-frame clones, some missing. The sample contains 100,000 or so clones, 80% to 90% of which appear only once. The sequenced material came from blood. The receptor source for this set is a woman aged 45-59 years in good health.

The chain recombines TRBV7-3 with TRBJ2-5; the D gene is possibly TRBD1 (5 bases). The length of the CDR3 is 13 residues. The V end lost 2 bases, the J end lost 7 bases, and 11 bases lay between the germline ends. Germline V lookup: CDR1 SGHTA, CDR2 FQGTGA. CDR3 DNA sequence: TGTGCCAGCAGCTTATCGATTAGGGGGACCCAGTACTTC. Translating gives CASSLSIRGTQYF.

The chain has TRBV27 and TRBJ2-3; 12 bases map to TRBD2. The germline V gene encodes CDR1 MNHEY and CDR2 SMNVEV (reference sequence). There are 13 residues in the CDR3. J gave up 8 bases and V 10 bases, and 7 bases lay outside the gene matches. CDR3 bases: TGTGCCACCCAGACTAGCGGGAGAAGTACGCAGTATTTT. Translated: CATQTSGRSTQYF.

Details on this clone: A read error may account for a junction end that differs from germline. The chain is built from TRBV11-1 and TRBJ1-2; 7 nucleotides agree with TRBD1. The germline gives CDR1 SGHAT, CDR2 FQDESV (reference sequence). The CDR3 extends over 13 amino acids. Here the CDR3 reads CASSFGTAYGHTF. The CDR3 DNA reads TGTGCCAGCAGCTTCGGGACAGCCTATGGCCACACCTTC.

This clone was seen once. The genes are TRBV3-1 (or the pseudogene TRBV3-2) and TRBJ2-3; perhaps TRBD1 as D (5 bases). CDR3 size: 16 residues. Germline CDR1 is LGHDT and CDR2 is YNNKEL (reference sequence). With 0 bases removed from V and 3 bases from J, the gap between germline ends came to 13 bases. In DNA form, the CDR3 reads TGTGCCAGCAGCCAAGATGGGGCGAGTGAGACAGATACGCAGTATTTT. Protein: CASSQDGASETDTQYF.

CDR3 bases: TGTGCCAGCAGCTTAAAACTCGAACTGAACCCGAACACCGGGGAGCTGTTTTTT. Residues: CASSLKLELNPNTGELFF. This chain connects TRBV7-3 to TRBJ2-2; D call uncertain. Germline V gene sequence: CDR1 SGHTA, CDR2 FQGTGA. V was trimmed by 1 base and J by 0 bases, leaving 15 bases between them. The CDR3 runs to 18 residues.

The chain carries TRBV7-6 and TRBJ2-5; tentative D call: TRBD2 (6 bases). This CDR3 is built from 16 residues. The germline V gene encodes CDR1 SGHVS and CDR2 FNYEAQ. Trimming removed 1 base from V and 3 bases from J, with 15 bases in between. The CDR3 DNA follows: TGTGCCAGCAGCTTAGGTTCGGCGCGGAGGGAAGAGACCCAGTACTTC. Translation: CASSLGSARREETQYF. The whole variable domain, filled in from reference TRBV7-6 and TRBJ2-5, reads GAGVSQSPRYKVTKRGQDVALRCDPISGHVSLYWYRQALGQGPEFLTYFNYEAQQDKSGLPNDRFSAERPEGSISTLTIQRTEQRDSAMYRCASSLGSARREETQYFGPGTRLLVL.

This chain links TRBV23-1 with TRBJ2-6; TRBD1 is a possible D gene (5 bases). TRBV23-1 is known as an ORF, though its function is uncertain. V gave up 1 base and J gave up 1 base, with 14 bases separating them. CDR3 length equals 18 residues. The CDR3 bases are TGCGCCAGCAGTCAATTAAGGGGAATTAGGTCTGGGGCCAACGTCCTGACTTTC. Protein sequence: CASSQLRGIRSGANVLTF.

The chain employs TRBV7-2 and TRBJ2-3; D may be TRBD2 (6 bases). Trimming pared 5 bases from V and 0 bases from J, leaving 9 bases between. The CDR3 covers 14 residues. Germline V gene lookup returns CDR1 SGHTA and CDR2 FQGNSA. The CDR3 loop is CASSAGTSTDTQYF. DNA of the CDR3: TGTGCCAGCAGCGCCGGGACTAGCACAGATACGCAGTATTTT. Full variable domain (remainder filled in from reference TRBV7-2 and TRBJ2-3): GAGVSQSPSNKVTEKGKDVELRCDPISGHTALYWYRQSLGQGLEFLIYFQGNSAPDKSGLPSDRFSAERTGGSVSTLTIQRTQQEDSAVYLCASSAGTSTDTQYFGPGTRLTVL.

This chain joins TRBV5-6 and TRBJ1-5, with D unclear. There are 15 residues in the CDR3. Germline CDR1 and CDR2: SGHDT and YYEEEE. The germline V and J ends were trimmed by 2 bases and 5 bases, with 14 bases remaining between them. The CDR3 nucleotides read TGTGCCAGCAGCTTCTCCGGGCTCAACTATCAGCCCCAGCATTTT. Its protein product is CASSFSGLNYQPQHF.

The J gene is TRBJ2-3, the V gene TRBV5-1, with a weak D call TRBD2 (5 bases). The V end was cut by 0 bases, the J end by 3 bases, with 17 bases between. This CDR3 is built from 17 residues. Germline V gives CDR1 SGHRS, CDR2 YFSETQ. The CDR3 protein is CASSLDQSGFGTDTQYF. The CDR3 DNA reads TGCGCCAGCAGCTTGGACCAGTCGGGGTTCGGGACAGATACGCAGTATTTT.

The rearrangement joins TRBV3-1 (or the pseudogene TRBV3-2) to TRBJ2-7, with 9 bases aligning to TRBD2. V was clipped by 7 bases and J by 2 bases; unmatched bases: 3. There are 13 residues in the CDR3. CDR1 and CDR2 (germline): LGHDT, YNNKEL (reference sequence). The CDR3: CASNIAGAYEQYF. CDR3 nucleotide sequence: TGTGCCAGCAACATAGCGGGAGCCTACGAGCAGTACTTC.

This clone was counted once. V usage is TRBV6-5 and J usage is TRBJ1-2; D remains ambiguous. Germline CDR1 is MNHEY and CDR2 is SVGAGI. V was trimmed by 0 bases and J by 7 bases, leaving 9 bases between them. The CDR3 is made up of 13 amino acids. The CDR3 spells CASSYSSGGGYTF. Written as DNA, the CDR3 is TGTGCCAGCAGTTACTCGTCGGGTGGTGGCTACACCTTC.

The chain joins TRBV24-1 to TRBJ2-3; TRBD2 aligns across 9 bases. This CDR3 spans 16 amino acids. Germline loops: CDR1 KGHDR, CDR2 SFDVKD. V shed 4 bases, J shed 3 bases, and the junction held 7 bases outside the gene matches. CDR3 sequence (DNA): TGTGCCACCAGTGACCCCAGCGGGGGGCTTACAGATACGCAGTATTTT. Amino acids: CATSDPSGGLTDTQYF.

The CDR3 region has the DNA TGCGCCAGCAGGGGGACGGGGGAGGTTTCACCCCTCCACTTT. Translated: CASRGTGEVSPLHF. This sequence joins TRBV5-1 and TRBJ1-6; TRBD1 might be the D (5 bases). Germline V gene lookup returns CDR1 SGHRS and CDR2 YFSETQ. This CDR3 contains 14 residues. With 5 bases removed from V and 9 bases from J, the gap between germline ends came to 15 bases.

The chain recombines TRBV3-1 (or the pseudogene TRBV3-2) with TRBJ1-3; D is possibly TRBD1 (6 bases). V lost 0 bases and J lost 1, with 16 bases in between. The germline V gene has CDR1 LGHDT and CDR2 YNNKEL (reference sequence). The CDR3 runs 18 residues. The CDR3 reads CASSQDRQGPGSGNTIYF. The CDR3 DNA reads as TGTGCCAGCAGCCAAGATCGGCAGGGGCCGGGTTCTGGAAACACCATATATTTT.

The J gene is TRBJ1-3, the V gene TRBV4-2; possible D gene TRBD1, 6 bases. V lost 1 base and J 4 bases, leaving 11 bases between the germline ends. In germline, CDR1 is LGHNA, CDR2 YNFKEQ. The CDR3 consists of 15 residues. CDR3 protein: CASSQGAGQGNTIYF. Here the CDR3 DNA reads TGTGCCAGCAGCCAAGGCGCCGGACAGGGAAACACCATATATTTT.

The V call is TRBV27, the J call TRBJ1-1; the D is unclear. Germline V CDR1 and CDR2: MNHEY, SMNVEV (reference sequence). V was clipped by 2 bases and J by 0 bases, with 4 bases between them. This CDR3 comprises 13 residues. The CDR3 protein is CASSLDLNTEAFF. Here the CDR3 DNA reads TGTGCCAGCAGTTTAGATCTGAACACTGAAGCTTTCTTT.

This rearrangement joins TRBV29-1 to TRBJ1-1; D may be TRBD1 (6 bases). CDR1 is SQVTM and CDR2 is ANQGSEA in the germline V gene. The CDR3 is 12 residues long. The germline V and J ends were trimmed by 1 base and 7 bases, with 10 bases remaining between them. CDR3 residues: CSVEAGADEAFF. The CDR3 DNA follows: TGCAGCGTTGAAGCAGGGGCAGATGAAGCTTTCTTT.

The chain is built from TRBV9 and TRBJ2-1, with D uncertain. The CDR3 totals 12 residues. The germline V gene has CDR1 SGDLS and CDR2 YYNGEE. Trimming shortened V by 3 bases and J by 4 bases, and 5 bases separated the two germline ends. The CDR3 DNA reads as TGTGCCAGCAGCGCCTGGTACAATGAGCAGTTCTTC. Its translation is CASSAWYNEQFF.

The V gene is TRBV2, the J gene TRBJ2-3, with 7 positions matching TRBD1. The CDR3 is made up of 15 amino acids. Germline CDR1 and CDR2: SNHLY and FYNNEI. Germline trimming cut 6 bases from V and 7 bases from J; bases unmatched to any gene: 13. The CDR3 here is CASRVGRQGGNTQYF. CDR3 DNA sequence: TGTGCCAGCAGGGTTGGGAGACAGGGTGGGAATACGCAGTATTTT.

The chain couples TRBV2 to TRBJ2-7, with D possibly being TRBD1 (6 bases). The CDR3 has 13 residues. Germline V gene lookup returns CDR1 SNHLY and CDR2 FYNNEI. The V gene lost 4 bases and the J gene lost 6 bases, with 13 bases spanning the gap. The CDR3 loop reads CASSVYRDIEQYF. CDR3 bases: TGTGCCAGCAGTGTTTACAGGGATATCGAGCAGTACTTC. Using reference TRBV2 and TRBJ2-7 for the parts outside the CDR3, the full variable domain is EPEVTQTPSHQVTQMGQEVILRCVPISNHLYFYWYRQILGQKVEFLVSFYNNEISEKSEIFDDQFSVERPDGSNFTLKIRSTKLEDSAMYFCASSVYRDIEQYFGPGTRLTVT.

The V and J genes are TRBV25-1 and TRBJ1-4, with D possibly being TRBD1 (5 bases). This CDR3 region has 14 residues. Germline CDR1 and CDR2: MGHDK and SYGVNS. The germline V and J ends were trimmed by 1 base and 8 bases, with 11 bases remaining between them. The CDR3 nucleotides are TGTGCCAGCAGTGAATGGGGGGAGCGAGAAAAACTGTTTTTT. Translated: CASSEWGEREKLFF.

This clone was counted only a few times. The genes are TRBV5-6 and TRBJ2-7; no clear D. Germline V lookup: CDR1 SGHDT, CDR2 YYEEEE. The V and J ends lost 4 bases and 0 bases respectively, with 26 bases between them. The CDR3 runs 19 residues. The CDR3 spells CASSTRVPPTKPGSYEQYF. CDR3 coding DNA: TGTGCCAGCAGCACACGCGTGCCCCCAACCAAACCAGGCTCCTACGAGCAGTACTTC.

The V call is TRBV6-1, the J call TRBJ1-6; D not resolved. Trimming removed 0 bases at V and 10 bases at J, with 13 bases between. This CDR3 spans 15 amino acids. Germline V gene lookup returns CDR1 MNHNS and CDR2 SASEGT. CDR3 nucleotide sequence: TGTGCCAGCAGTGAAGCGCCCGGGTCAGGATCACCCCTCCACTTT. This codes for CASSEAPGSGSPLHF.

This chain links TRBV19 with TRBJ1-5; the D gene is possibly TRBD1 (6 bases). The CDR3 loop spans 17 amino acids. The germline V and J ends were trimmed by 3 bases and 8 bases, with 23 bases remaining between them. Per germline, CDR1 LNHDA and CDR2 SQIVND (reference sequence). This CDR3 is CASSIFRGERGFKPQHF. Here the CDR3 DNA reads TGTGCCAGTAGTATTTTTAGGGGGGAACGAGGTTTCAAGCCCCAGCATTTT.

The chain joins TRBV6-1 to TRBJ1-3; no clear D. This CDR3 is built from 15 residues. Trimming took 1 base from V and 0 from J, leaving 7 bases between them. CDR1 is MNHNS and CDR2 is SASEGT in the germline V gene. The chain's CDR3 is CASSEGAISGNTIYF. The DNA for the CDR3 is TGTGCCAGCAGTGAAGGGGCAATCTCTGGAAACACCATATATTTT.